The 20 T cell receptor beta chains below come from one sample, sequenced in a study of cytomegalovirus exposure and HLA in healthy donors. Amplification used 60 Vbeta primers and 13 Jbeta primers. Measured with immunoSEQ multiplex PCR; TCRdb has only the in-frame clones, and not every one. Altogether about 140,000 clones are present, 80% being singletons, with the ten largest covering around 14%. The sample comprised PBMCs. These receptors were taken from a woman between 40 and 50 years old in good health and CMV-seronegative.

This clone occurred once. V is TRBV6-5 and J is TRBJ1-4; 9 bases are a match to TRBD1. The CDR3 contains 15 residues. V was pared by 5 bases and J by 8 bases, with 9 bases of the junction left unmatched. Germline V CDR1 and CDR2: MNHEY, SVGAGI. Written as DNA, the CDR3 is TGTGCCAGCAGTCTCGGACAGGGGTTTAGGGAAAAACTGTTTTTT. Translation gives CASSLGQGFREKLFF.

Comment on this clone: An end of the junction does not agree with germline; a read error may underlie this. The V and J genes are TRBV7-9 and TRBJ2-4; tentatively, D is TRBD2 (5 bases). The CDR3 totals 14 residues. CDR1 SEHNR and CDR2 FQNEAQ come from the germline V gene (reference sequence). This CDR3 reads CASSSSLAKNSQYF. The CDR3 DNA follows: TGTGCCAGCAGCTCCAGCCTAGCCAAAAACAGTCAGTACTTC.

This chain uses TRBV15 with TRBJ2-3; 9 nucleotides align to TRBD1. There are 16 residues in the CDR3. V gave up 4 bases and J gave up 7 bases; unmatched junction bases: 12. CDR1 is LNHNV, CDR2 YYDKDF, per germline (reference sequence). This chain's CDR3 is CATSMTGGTRGYTQYF. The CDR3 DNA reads TGTGCCACCAGCATGACAGGGGGGACCCGTGGATATACGCAGTATTTT.

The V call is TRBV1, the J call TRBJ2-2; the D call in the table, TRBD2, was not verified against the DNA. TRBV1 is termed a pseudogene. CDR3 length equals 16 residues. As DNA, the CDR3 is TGCACCAGCAGCCGAACTAGCGGGGGTTACACCGGGGAGCTGTTTTTT. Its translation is CTSSRTSGGYTGELFF.

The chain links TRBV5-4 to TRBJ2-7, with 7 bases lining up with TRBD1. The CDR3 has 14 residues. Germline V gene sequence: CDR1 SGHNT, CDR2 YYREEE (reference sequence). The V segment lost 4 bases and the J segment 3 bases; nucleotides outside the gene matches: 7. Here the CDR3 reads CASSKRDRSYEQYF. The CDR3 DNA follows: TGTGCCAGCAGCAAGAGGGACAGAAGCTACGAGCAGTACTTC.

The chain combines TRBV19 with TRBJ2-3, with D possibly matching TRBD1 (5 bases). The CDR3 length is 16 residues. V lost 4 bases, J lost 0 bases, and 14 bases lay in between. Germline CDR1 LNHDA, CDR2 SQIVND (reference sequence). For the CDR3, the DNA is TGTGCCAGTAGTACCTTCGTGACAGAGAGCACAGATACGCAGTATTTT. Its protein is CASSTFVTESTDTQYF.

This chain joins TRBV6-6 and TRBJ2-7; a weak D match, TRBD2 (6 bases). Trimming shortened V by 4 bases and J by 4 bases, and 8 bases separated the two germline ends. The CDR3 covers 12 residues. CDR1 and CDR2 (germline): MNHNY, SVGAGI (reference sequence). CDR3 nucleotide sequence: TGTGCCAGCAGTTTAGCGGAGTACGAGCAGTACTTC. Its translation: CASSLAEYEQYF.

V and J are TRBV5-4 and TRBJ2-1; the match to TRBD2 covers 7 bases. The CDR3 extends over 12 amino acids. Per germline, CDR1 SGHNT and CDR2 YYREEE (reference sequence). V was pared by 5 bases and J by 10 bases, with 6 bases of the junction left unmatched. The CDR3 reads CASRQTGGEQFF. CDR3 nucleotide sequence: TGTGCCAGCAGGCAGACGGGGGGAGAGCAGTTCTTC.

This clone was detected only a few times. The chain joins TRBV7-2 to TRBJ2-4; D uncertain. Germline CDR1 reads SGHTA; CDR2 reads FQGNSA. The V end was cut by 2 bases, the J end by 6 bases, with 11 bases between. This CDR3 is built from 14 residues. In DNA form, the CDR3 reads TGTGCCAGCAGCTTATTGGGCCATACAAACATTCAGTACTTC. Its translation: CASSLLGHTNIQYF.

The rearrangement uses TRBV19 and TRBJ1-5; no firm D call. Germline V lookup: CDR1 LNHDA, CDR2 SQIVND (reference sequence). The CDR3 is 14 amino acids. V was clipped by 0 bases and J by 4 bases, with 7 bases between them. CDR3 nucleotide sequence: TGTGCCAGTAGTATAGACAGATTTAATCAGCCCCAGCATTTT. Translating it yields CASSIDRFNQPQHF.

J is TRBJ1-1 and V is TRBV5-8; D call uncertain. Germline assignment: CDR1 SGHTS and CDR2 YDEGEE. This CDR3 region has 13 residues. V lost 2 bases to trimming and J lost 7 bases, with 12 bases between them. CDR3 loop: CASSFRWAVEAFF. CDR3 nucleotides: TGTGCCAGCAGCTTTCGATGGGCAGTTGAAGCTTTCTTT.

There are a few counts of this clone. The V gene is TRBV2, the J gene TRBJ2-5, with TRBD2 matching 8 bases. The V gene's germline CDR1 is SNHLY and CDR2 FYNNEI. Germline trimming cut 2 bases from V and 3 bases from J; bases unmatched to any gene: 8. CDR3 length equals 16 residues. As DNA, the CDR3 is TGTGCCAGCAGTGAAATCGGGGGGGGCGGGGAAGAGACCCAGTACTTC. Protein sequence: CASSEIGGGGEETQYF.

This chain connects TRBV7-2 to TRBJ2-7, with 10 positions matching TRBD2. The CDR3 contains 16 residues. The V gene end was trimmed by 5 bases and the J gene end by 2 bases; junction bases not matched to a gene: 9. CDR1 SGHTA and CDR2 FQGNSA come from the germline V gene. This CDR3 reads CASSLDSGGPTYEQYF. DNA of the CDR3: TGTGCCAGCAGCCTCGATAGCGGGGGGCCCACCTACGAGCAGTACTTC. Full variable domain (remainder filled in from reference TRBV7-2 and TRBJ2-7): GAGVSQSPSNKVTEKGKDVELRCDPISGHTALYWYRQSLGQGLEFLIYFQGNSAPDKSGLPSDRFSAERTGGSVSTLTIQRTQQEDSAVYLCASSLDSGGPTYEQYFGPGTRLTVT.

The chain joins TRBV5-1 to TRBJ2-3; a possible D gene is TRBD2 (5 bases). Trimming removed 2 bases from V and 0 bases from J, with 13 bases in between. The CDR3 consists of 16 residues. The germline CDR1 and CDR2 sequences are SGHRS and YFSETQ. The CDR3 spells CASSLPLPGSTDTQYF. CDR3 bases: TGCGCCAGCAGCTTACCCCTACCGGGGAGCACAGATACGCAGTATTTT.

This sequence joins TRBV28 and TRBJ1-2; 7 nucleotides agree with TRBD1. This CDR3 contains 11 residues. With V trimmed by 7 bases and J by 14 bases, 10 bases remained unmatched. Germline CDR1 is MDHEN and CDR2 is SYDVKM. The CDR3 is CASNEVGQLTF. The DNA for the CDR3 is TGTGCCAGCAACGAGGTGGGACAGCTAACCTTC.

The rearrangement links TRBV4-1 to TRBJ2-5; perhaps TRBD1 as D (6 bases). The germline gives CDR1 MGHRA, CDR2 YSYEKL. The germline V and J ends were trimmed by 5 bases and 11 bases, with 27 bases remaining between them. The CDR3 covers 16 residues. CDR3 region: CASSTPDRTSYEEQYF. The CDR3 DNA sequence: TGCGCCAGCAGCACCCCGGACAGAACTTCCTACGAGGAGCAGTACTTC.

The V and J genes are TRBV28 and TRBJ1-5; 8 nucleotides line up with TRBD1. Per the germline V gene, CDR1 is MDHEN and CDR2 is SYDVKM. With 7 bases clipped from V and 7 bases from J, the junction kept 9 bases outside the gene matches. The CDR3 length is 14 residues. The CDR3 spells CASTPDREVQPQHF. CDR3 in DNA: TGTGCCAGCACCCCGGACAGGGAGGTACAGCCCCAGCATTTT. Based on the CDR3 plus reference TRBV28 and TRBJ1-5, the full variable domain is DVKVTQSSRYLVKRTGEKVFLECVQDMDHENMFWYRQDPGLGLRLIYFSYDVKMKEKGDIPEGYSVSREKKERFSLILESASTNQTSMYLCASTPDREVQPQHFGDGTRLSIL.

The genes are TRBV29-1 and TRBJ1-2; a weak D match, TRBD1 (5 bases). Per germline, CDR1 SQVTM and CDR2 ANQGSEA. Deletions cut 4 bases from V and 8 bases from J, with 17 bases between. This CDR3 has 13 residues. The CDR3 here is CSVVDLMGPGYTF. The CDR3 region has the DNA TGCAGCGTTGTAGACTTAATGGGGCCCGGCTACACCTTC.

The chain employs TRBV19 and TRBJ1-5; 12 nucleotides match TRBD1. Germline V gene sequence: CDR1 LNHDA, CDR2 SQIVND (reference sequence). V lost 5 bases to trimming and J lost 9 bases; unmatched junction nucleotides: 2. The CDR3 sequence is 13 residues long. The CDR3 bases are TGTGCCAGTAGTCGGGACAGGGGGCGGCCCCAGCATTTT. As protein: CASSRDRGRPQHF.

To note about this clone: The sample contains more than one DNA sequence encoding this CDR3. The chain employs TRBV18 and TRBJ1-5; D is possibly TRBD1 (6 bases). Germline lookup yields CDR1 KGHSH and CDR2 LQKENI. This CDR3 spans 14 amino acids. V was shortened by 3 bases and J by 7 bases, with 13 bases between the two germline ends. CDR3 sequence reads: CASSPTGGDQPQHF. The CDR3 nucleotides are TGTGCCAGCTCACCTACGGGGGGCGACCAGCCCCAGCATTTT.